The TCR beta chain described here comes from a study of blood T cell repertoires in COVID-19. Patients in Seattle were enrolled during active infection, then followed longitudinally. Profiling relied on immunoSEQ multiplex PCR, and the TCRdb table lists in-frame clones only, not all of them. The sample comprises some 250,000 clones, around 86% of which are singletons, and roughly 4.9% rests with the top ten. Sequencing used peripheral blood. The source is a woman aged 55-69 years with COVID-19, enrolled during active disease.

CDR3 amino acids: CASSVTGKNSPLHF. The CDR3 DNA is TGTGCCAGCAGTGTTACAGGGAAGAATTCACCCCTCCACTTT. This chain connects TRBV6-2 or TRBV6-3 to TRBJ1-6; perhaps TRBD1 as D (6 bases). Looked up from germline, CDR1 is MNHEY and CDR2 is SVGEGT. The V gene lost 5 bases and the J gene lost 7 bases, with 12 bases spanning the gap. CDR3 size: 14 residues.